The present TCR beta chain was sequenced within a study of blood T cell repertoires in COVID-19. Across the study: The samples span acute and convalescent COVID-19 from the United States, Italy and Spain. PBMCs, B-cell-depleted T cells, or T cells provided the cDNA or gDNA that made up the material.

Authors' methods: The authors estimated nucleated cell counts from reference gene primer amplification. Clones were read by immunoSEQ multiplex PCR, and TCRdb kept only the in-frame ones, dropping some. D and trimming come from the DNA, and the V and J calls and clone size come from that table. The repertoire has 85,000 to 100,000 clones, roughly 90% of them found once; the top ten carry less than 9%. The CDR3 totals 14 residues. Trimming left V 2 bases short and J 5 bases short, with 10 bases between. CDR1 SGHAT and CDR2 FQNNGV come from the germline V gene. The chain links TRBV11-2 to TRBJ2-1; maybe TRBD2 (5 bases). This TCR derives from a man between 60 and 75 years old with acute or convalescent COVID-19. The material sequenced was peripheral blood. CDR3 amino acids: CASSLRDPHNEQFF. The CDR3 DNA reads as TGTGCCAGCAGCTTACGGGATCCCCACAATGAGCAGTTCTTC.